One sample yielded the 30 T cell receptor beta chains listed below, sequenced in a study of blood T cell repertoires in COVID-19. Produced via immunoSEQ multiplex PCR; TCRdb's table is partial and in-frame only. The table has 130,000 or so clones, just under 85% seen once; the top ten hold about 13%. The sample consisted of peripheral blood. These receptors were taken from a human donor in a cohort sampled during active COVID-19.

This chain connects TRBV19 to TRBJ2-6; TRBD1 matches at 9 bases. The CDR3 totals 16 residues. V shed 5 bases and J 4 bases; nucleotides not matched to a gene: 6. Germline V gene data show CDR1 as LNHDA and CDR2 as SQIVND (reference sequence). The CDR3 bases are TGTGCCAGTAGTGAAAGGACAGGGGTCGGGGCCAACGTCCTGACTTTC. Its translation: CASSERTGVGANVLTF.

This chain uses TRBV4-1 with TRBJ2-7; 9 bases are shared with TRBD1. CDR3 length: 15 residues. V lost 2 bases to trimming and J lost 6 bases; unmatched junction nucleotides: 8. CDR1 is MGHRA and CDR2 is YSYEKL in the germline V gene. CDR3 DNA: TGCGCCAGCAGCCAACCGGGACAGGGTATGGGCGAGCAGTACTTC. This sequence encodes CASSQPGQGMGEQYF.

The chain joins TRBV4-1 to TRBJ2-7; TRBD1 matches 8 bases. Germline loops: CDR1 MGHRA, CDR2 YSYEKL. The CDR3 contains 14 residues. After removal of 1 base from V and 3 bases from J, the junction contained 2 bases not matched to a gene. Here the CDR3 reads CASSQGTGNYEQYF. The CDR3 DNA reads TGCGCCAGCAGCCAAGGGACAGGGAACTACGAGCAGTACTTC.

This rearrangement joins TRBV10-2 to TRBJ2-7; 9 nucleotides align to TRBD1. V was pared by 2 bases and J by 4 bases, with 9 bases of the junction left unmatched. CDR3 length: 16 amino acids. Germline lookup yields CDR1 WSHSY and CDR2 SAAADI. CDR3: CASSEAPGTGRYEQYF. DNA for the CDR3: TGCGCCAGCAGTGAGGCCCCCGGGACAGGGAGGTACGAGCAGTACTTC.

This chain joins TRBV4-1 and TRBJ1-4; D is undetermined. Germline V gene data show CDR1 as MGHRA and CDR2 as YSYEKL. The CDR3 spans 16 residues. V gave up 0 bases and J gave up 3 bases, with 11 bases separating them. Written as DNA, the CDR3 is TGCGCCAGCAGCCAAGAGCCGGGATCGGCTAATGAAAAACTGTTTTTT. Amino acids: CASSQEPGSANEKLFF.

The chain employs TRBV5-1 and TRBJ1-2, with 9 bases lining up with TRBD1. The CDR3 is 14 residues long. The germline V gene has CDR1 SGHRS and CDR2 YFSETQ. V lost 2 bases and J lost 4; bases outside the gene matches: 3. CDR3 sequence: CASSLKTGGYGYTF. In nucleotides, the CDR3 is TGCGCCAGCAGCTTAAAGACAGGGGGCTATGGCTACACCTTC.

The V call is TRBV9, the J call TRBJ1-1; 7 positions agree with TRBD1. The V gene's germline CDR1 is SGDLS and CDR2 YYNGEE. V dropped 4 bases and J dropped 1; count of bases not matched to a gene: 4. The CDR3 has 14 amino acids. CDR3 bases: TGTGCCAGCAGCCTCGGGACAGCGAACACTGAAGCTTTCTTT. This encodes CASSLGTANTEAFF.

A few counts support this clone. V gene TRBV19 combines with J gene TRBJ1-5, with 8 bases aligning to TRBD1. The V and J ends lost 1 base and 6 bases, in that order; junction bases with no gene match: 2. The CDR3 runs to 14 residues. The germline CDR1 and CDR2 sequences are LNHDA and SQIVND (reference sequence). The CDR3 is CASSIGTGPQPQHF. The CDR3 region has the DNA TGTGCCAGTAGTATAGGGACAGGGCCTCAGCCCCAGCATTTT.

This sequence joins TRBV27 and TRBJ2-7; 7 bases are shared with TRBD1. Trimming cost V 1 base and J 1 base; bases outside gene matches: 4. CDR3 length equals 15 residues. The germline CDR1 and CDR2 sequences are MNHEY and SMNVEV (reference sequence). CDR3 residues: CASSLFTGASYEQYF. The CDR3 nucleotides read TGTGCCAGCAGTTTATTTACAGGGGCGTCCTACGAGCAGTACTTC.

This chain connects TRBV23-1 to TRBJ1-1; 7 bases align to TRBD1. TRBV23-1 is noted as an ORF with a role that remains uncertain. The CDR3 covers 19 residues. With 0 bases clipped from V and 0 bases from J, the junction kept 13 bases outside the gene matches. This CDR3 reads CASSQSSLADRIMNTEAFF. The CDR3 coding sequence is TGCGCCAGCAGTCAATCCTCCCTCGCGGACAGGATTATGAACACTGAAGCTTTCTTT.

The gene calls are TRBV19 and TRBJ2-2; TRBD2 matches at 7 bases. Germline trimming cut 5 bases from V and 0 bases from J; bases unmatched to any gene: 3. CDR1 and CDR2 from the germline V gene are LNHDA and SQIVND (reference sequence). This CDR3 is built from 15 residues. CDR3 region: CASSPAGPNTGELFF. In nucleotides, the CDR3 is TGTGCCAGTAGTCCAGCGGGGCCGAACACCGGGGAGCTGTTTTTT. Using reference TRBV19 and TRBJ2-2 for the parts outside the CDR3, the full variable domain is DGGITQSPKYLFRKEGQNVTLSCEQNLNHDAMYWYRQDPGQGLRLIYYSQIVNDFQKGDIAEGYSVSREKKESFPLTVTSAQKNPTAFYLCASSPAGPNTGELFFGEGSRLTVL.

This sequence joins TRBV7-9 and TRBJ2-3; 14 nucleotides align to TRBD2. CDR1 is SEHNR, CDR2 FQNEAQ, per germline (reference sequence). CDR3 size: 17 residues. The J segment lost 2 bases and the V segment lost 6 bases, leaving 7 bases of the junction unmatched. This chain's CDR3 is CASRQGTSGGSTDTQYF. The CDR3 region has the DNA TGTGCCAGCAGGCAAGGGACTAGCGGGGGTTCCACAGATACGCAGTATTTT.

The CDR3 loop reads CASRPGTGGWETQYF. In nucleotides, the CDR3 is TGTGCCAGCAGACCCGGGACAGGGGGCTGGGAGACCCAGTACTTC. The chain recombines TRBV6-5 with TRBJ2-5; 12 bases line up with TRBD1. The V segment lost 6 bases and the J segment 5 bases; nucleotides outside the gene matches: 7. Germline V gene sequence: CDR1 MNHEY, CDR2 SVGAGI. This CDR3 region has 15 residues.

The chain couples TRBV18 to TRBJ2-7, with 7 bases identical to TRBD1. The trim removed 3 bases at V and 0 bases at J, leaving 8 bases unmatched. Germline values: CDR1 KGHSH, CDR2 LQKENI. This CDR3 has 16 amino acids. In DNA form, the CDR3 reads TGTGCCAGCTCACCTGGGACAGTCTCGAGCTCCTACGAGCAGTACTTC. Translated: CASSPGTVSSSYEQYF. Using reference TRBV18 and TRBJ2-7 for the parts outside the CDR3, the full variable domain is NAGVMQNPRHLVRRRGQEARLRCSPMKGHSHVYWYRQLPEEGLKFMVYLQKENIIDESGMPKERFSAEFPKEGPSILRIQQVVRGDSAAYFCASSPGTVSSSYEQYFGPGTRLTVT.

The chain uses TRBV9 and TRBJ1-1; D unclear. Deletions cut 0 bases from V and 6 bases from J, with 9 bases between. Germline V gene lookup returns CDR1 SGDLS and CDR2 YYNGEE. The CDR3 spans 13 residues. The CDR3 loop is CASSVEARSEAFF. The DNA of the CDR3 is TGTGCCAGCAGCGTAGAGGCGAGGTCTGAAGCTTTCTTT.

The rearrangement links TRBV5-4 to TRBJ2-5, with 13 bases identical to TRBD2. In germline, CDR1 is SGHNT, CDR2 YYREEE (reference sequence). Unmatched junction bases numbered 6, after V lost 2 bases and J lost 5 bases. The CDR3 runs 16 residues. The CDR3 spells CASSLTSGGADETQYF. CDR3 DNA sequence: TGTGCCAGCAGCTTAACTAGCGGGGGGGCCGATGAGACCCAGTACTTC.

The chain joins TRBV5-8 to TRBJ2-1, with 7 bases aligning to TRBD1. There are 14 residues in the CDR3. CDR1 is SGHTS, CDR2 YDEGEE, per germline. V shed 3 bases and J 4 bases; nucleotides not matched to a gene: 4. CDR3 DNA sequence: TGTGCCAGCAGCTCTGGGACAGAGTACAATGAGCAGTTCTTC. Amino acid sequence: CASSSGTEYNEQFF.

V and J are TRBV30 and TRBJ1-2; the match to TRBD1 covers 9 bases. The J segment lost 8 bases and the V segment lost 2 bases, leaving 18 bases of the junction unmatched. This CDR3 has 17 residues. The germline V gene encodes CDR1 GTSNPN and CDR2 SVGIG (reference sequence). CDR3 residues: CAWSRSGTGTILVGYTF. Here the CDR3 DNA reads TGTGCCTGGAGTCGTTCCGGGACAGGGACAATATTAGTGGGCTACACCTTC.

The CDR3 bases are TGCGCCACCACCCCGGGGATATGGGCTAGCGAGCAGTACTTC. Translated, it gives CATTPGIWASEQYF. The chain uses TRBV10-2 and TRBJ2-7; D perhaps matches TRBD2 (5 bases). Germline loops: CDR1 WSHSY, CDR2 SAAADI. V lost 10 bases to trimming and J lost 6 bases, with 22 bases between them. CDR3 size: 14 residues.

This clone was seen a few times. The rearrangement joins TRBV10-3 to TRBJ2-3; TRBD2 agrees at 8 bases. The V and J ends lost 8 bases and 2 bases, in that order; junction bases with no gene match: 6. The CDR3 sequence is 14 residues long. Germline CDR1 is ENHRY and CDR2 is SYGVKD. This CDR3 reads CAIEGSGATDTQYF. The CDR3 coding sequence is TGTGCCATCGAGGGTAGCGGGGCCACAGATACGCAGTATTTT.

The rearrangement joins TRBV27 to TRBJ2-2, with 9 bases matching TRBD2. With 6 bases clipped from V and 0 bases from J, the junction kept 17 bases outside the gene matches. Germline V CDR1 and CDR2: MNHEY, SMNVEV (reference sequence). The CDR3 is 20 residues long. In nucleotides, the CDR3 is TGTGCCAGCAGACAATTAGCGGGGGAAGGGTGGGCCGCGAACACCGGGGAGCTGTTTTTT. This gives the protein CASRQLAGEGWAANTGELFF.

This chain links TRBV7-2 with TRBJ1-5; D might be TRBD1 (5 bases). Germline V gene sequence: CDR1 SGHTA, CDR2 FQGNSA. V was trimmed by 2 bases and J by 7 bases, leaving 15 bases between them. The CDR3 loop spans 15 amino acids. The CDR3 DNA is TGTGCCAGCAGCTTATCCCCAGGGTCCGTCCAGCCCCAGCATTTT. Its protein product is CASSLSPGSVQPQHF.

This chain links TRBV12-3 or TRBV12-4 with TRBJ2-7, with unresolved D. V was pared by 3 bases and J by 0 bases, with 6 bases between. The CDR3 contains 13 residues. In DNA, the CDR3 is TGTGCCAGCAGTTTTCTGAGCTCCTACGAGCAGTACTTC. This codes for CASSFLSSYEQYF.

The chain carries TRBV6-6 and TRBJ1-2, with 10 bases matching TRBD1. The CDR3 is made up of 19 amino acids. Germline trimming cut 5 bases from V and 7 bases from J; bases unmatched to any gene: 22. The germline gives CDR1 MNHNY, CDR2 SVGAGI (reference sequence). The CDR3 reads CASSRTTGTGAPGGRGYTF. CDR3 nucleotide sequence: TGTGCCAGCAGTCGAACCACCGGGACAGGGGCCCCTGGGGGGCGTGGCTACACCTTC.

To note about this clone: The sample carries other DNA sequences with the same CDR3. The DNA for the CDR3 is TGCGCCAGCAGCTTTGCGGGGGCCCCCTACGAGCAGTACTTC. Translated: CASSFAGAPYEQYF. The chain links TRBV5-1 to TRBJ2-7; TRBD2 might be the D (7 bases). Trimming removed 2 bases from V and 2 bases from J, with 11 bases in between. Germline V gives CDR1 SGHRS, CDR2 YFSETQ. CDR3 length: 14 amino acids. Complete variable domain (other parts from reference TRBV5-1 and TRBJ2-7): KAGVTQTPRYLIKTRGQQVTLSCSPISGHRSVSWYQQTPGQGLQFLFEYFSETQRNKGNFPGRFSGRQFSNSRSEMNVSTLELGDSALYLCASSFAGAPYEQYFGPGTRLTVT.

The chain couples TRBV11-2 to TRBJ1-3; TRBD1 agrees at 7 bases. Germline CDR1 and CDR2: SGHAT and FQNNGV. The CDR3 has 17 amino acids. V was clipped by 4 bases and J by 3 bases; unmatched bases: 12. This chain's CDR3 is CASSYASTGRFGNTIYF. The DNA of the CDR3 is TGTGCCAGCAGCTATGCTTCGACAGGGCGTTTTGGAAACACCATATATTTT.

The rearrangement links TRBV30 to TRBJ2-1; D perhaps matches TRBD2 (5 bases). The ends were cut back, 5 bases at V and 0 bases at J, with 11 bases in the middle. The length of the CDR3 is 14 residues. CDR1 GTSNPN and CDR2 SVGIG come from the germline V gene (reference sequence). The DNA for the CDR3 is TGTGCCTGGGCCCGGGGAGTCTCCTACAATGAGCAGTTCTTC. It is translated as CAWARGVSYNEQFF.

The chain is built from TRBV27 and TRBJ2-6; a weak D match, TRBD1 (5 bases). This CDR3 region has 15 residues. Germline loops: CDR1 MNHEY, CDR2 SMNVEV (reference sequence). With 5 bases removed from V and 0 bases from J, the gap between germline ends came to 8 bases. CDR3 amino acids: CASSRTLSGANVLTF. The CDR3 DNA follows: TGTGCCAGCAGTCGGACACTCTCTGGGGCCAACGTCCTGACTTTC.

A note on this clone: The same CDR3 can be traced to other DNA sequences in this sample. The V call is TRBV19, the J call TRBJ1-1; TRBD1 matches at 8 bases. Germline V gives CDR1 LNHDA, CDR2 SQIVND (reference sequence). The CDR3 is 14 residues long. With 5 bases clipped from V and 1 base from J, the junction kept 3 bases outside the gene matches. CDR3 amino acids: CASSSGTGNTEAFF. CDR3 bases: TGTGCCAGTAGTTCAGGGACAGGGAACACTGAAGCTTTCTTT.

The gene calls are TRBV9 and TRBJ2-5; 7 bases line up with TRBD1. CDR1 is SGDLS and CDR2 is YYNGEE in the germline V gene. Germline trimming cut 3 bases from V and 0 bases from J; bases unmatched to any gene: 2. The CDR3 is 14 residues long. Here the CDR3 reads CASSEQGYQETQYF. CDR3 bases: TGTGCCAGCAGCGAACAGGGGTACCAAGAGACCCAGTACTTC. The complete variable domain, with remaining parts taken from reference TRBV9 and TRBJ2-5, reads DSGVTQTPKHLITATGQRVTLRCSPRSGDLSVYWYQQSLDQGLQFLIQYYNGEERAKGNILERFSAQQFPDLHSELNLSSLELGDSALYFCASSEQGYQETQYFGPGTRLLVL.